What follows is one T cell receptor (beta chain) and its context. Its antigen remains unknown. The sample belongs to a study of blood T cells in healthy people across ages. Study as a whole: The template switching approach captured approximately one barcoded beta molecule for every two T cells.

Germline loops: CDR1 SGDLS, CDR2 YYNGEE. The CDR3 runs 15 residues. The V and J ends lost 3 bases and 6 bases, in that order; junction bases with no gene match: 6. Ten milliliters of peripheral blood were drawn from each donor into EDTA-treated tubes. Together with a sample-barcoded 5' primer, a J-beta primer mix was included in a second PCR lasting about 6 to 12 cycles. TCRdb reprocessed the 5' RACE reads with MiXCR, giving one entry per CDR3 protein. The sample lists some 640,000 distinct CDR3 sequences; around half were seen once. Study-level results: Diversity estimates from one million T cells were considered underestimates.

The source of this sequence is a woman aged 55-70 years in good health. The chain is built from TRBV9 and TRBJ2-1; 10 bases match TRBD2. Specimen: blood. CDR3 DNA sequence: TGTGCCAGCAGCGGTACTAGCGGGGAAAGCAATGAGCAGTTCTTC. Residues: CASSGTSGESNEQFF. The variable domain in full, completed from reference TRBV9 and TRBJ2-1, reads DSGVTQTPKHLITATGQRVTLRCSPRSGDLSVYWYQQSLDQGLQFLIQYYNGEERAKGNILERFSAQQFPDLHSELNLSSLELGDSALYFCASSGTSGESNEQFFGPGTRLTVL.